This TCR beta chain is drawn from a study of human T cells and chemical hapten exposure. Time point given: patch test 1, 2 weeks after DPC sensitization. Treatment specified: therapeutic diphenylcyclopropenone sensitization with weekly scalp DPC. Via MiXCR, TCRdb re-called the RACE reads, giving one row per CDR3 protein. Among 75,000 to 90,000 distinct CDR3 sequences listed, under 9% were seen once. The length of the CDR3 is 14 residues. In germline, CDR1 is DFQATT, CDR2 SNEGSKA (reference sequence). The V gene lost 6 bases and the J gene lost 6 bases, with 20 bases spanning the gap. J is TRBJ1-1 and V is TRBV20-1, with no clear D. The TCR was taken from a woman under 40 with alopecia areata. Some clones in this sample may be carry-over from other donors' samples. The sample consisted of whole blood, taken in connection with sensitization to the hapten diphenylcyclopropenone (DPC). This chain's CDR3 is CSAWPRTPGAEAFF. CDR3 DNA sequence: TGCAGTGCATGGCCACGGACCCCAGGTGCTGAAGCTTTCTTT.